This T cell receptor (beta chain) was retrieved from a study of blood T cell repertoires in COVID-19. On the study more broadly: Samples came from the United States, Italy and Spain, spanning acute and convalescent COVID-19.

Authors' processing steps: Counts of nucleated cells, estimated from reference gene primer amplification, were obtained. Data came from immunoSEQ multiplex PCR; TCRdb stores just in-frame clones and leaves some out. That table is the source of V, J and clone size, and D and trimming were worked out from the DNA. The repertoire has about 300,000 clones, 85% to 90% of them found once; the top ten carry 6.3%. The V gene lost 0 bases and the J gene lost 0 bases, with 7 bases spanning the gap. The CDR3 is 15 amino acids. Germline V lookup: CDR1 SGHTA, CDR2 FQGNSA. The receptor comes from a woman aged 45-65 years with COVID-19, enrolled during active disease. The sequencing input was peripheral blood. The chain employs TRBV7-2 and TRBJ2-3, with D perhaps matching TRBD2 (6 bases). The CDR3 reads CASSLAGGSTDTQYF. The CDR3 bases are TGTGCCAGCAGCTTAGCGGGAGGAAGCACAGATACGCAGTATTTT.